In this sample, the clone carrying this T cell receptor (beta chain) turned up a few times. Its target is unknown. Between the trimmed V and J ends, which lost 2 bases and 7 bases, there was a span of 18 bases. CDR3 length: 15 residues. Germline values: CDR1 MDHEN, CDR2 SYDVKM. The source of the sample is a study of PD-1 blockade in mismatch repair-deficient tumors. Overall study: Enrolled 2013-2016, patients had progressing, pretreated mismatch repair-deficient cancers of more than ten types. Study observations and caveats: All three positive peptides came from frameshift mutations, yielding around 150 blood TCRs.

Sequencing used immunoSEQ multiplex PCR; TCRdb keeps in-frame clones, though not all of them. The data hold about 15,000 clones, with roughly four fifths observed a single time. Time point in this sample: approximately 9-day in vitro stimulation with candidate neoantigen peptide 5. All patients were mismatch repair deficient, assessed by either PCR or immunohistochemistry. Cells were stimulated around 9 days with each of 6 or 7 ELISpot-reactive neoantigens. The chain joins TRBV28 to TRBJ2-7; a possible D gene is TRBD2 (6 bases). The source is an adult with mismatch repair-deficient cancer. The sequencing here drew on cells cultured in vitro, taken from a patient treated with pembrolizumab. The CDR3 here is CASSLINLLAQEQYF. CDR3 in DNA: TGTGCCAGCAGTTTAATCAACCTACTAGCTCAAGAGCAGTACTTC.